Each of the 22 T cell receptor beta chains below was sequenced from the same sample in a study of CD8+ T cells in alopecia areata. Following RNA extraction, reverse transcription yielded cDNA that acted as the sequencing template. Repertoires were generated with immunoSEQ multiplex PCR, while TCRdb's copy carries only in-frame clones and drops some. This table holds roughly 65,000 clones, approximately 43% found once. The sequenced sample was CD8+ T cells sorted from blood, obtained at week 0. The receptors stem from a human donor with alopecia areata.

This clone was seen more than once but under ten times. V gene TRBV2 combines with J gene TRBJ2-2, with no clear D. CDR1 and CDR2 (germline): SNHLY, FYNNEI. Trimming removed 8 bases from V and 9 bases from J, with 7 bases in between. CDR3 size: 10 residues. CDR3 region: CASRRRELFF. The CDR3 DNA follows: TGTGCCAGCCGTAGAAGGGAGCTGTTTTTT.

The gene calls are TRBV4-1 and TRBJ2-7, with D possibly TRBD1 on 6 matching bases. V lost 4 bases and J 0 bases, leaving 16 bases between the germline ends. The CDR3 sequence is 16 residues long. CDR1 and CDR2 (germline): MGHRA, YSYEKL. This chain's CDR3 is CASSLVVVGGSYEQYF. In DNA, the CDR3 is TGCGCCAGCAGCCTCGTGGTAGTAGGGGGCTCCTACGAGCAGTACTTC.

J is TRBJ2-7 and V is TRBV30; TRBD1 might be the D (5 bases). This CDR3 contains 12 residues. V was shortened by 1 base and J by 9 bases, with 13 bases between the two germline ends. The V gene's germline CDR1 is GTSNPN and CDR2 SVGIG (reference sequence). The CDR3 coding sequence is TGTGCCTGGAGTGGGGGCGGAGAAGTGCAGTACTTC. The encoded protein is CAWSGGGEVQYF. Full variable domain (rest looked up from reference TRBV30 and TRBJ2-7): SQTIHQWPATLVQPVGSPLSLECTVEGTSNPNLYWYRQAAGRGLQLLFYSVGIGQISSEVPQNLSASRPQDRQFILSSKKLLLSDSGFYLCAWSGGGEVQYFGPGTRLTVT.

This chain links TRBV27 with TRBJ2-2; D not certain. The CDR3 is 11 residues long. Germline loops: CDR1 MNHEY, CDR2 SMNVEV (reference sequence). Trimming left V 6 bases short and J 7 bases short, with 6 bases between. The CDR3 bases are TGTGCCAGCAGCCCCGGCGGGGAGCTGTTTTTT. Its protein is CASSPGGELFF.

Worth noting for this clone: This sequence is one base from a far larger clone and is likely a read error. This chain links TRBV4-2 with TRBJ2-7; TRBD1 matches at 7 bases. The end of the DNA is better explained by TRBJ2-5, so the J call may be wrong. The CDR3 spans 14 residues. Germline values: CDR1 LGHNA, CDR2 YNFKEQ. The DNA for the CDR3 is TGTGCCAGCAGCCAAGGGGACAGTGAAGGGACCCAGTACTTC. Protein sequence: CASSQGDSEGTQYF.

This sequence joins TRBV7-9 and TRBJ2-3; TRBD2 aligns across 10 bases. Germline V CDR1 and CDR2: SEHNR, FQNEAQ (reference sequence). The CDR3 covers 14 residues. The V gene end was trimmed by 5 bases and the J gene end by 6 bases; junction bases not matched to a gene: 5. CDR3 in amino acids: CASSKTSGLDTQYF. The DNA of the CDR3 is TGTGCCAGCAGCAAGACTAGCGGGCTTGATACGCAGTATTTT.

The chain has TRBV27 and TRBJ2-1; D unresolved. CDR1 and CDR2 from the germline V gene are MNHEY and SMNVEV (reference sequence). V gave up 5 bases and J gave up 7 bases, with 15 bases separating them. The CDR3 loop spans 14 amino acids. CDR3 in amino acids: CASSPQPQKNEQFF. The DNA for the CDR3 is TGTGCCAGCAGTCCCCAACCCCAGAAGAATGAGCAGTTCTTC.

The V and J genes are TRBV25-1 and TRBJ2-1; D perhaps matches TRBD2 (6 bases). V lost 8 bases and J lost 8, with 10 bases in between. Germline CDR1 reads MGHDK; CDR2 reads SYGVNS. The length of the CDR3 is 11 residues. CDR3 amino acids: CASERDYEQFF. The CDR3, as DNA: TGTGCCAGCGAAAGGGACTATGAGCAGTTCTTC.

CDR3: CASSLGGLETQYF. CDR3 coding DNA: TGCGCCAGCAGCTTGGGAGGTTTGGAGACCCAGTACTTC. The gene calls are TRBV5-1 and TRBJ2-5; D unclear. The CDR3 contains 13 residues. The germline CDR1 and CDR2 sequences are SGHRS and YFSETQ. The V end lost 0 bases, the J end lost 5 bases, and 8 bases lay between the germline ends.

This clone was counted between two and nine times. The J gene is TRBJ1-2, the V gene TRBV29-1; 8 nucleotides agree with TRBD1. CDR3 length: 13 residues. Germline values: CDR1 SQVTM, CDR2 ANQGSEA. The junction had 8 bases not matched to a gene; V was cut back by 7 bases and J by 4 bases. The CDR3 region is CSAYPGGPYGYTF. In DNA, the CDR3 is TGCAGCGCCTACCCAGGGGGCCCCTATGGCTACACCTTC.

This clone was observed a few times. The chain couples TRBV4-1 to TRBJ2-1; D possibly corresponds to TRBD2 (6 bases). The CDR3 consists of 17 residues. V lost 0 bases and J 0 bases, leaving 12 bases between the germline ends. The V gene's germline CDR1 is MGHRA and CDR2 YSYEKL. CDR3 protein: CASSQDGSSVSYNEQFF. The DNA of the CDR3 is TGCGCCAGCAGCCAAGATGGTTCTAGCGTCTCCTACAATGAGCAGTTCTTC.

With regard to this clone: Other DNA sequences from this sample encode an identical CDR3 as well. The chain's CDR3 is CASSQESPTDTQYF. The CDR3 region has the DNA TGCGCCAGCAGCCAAGAGAGCCCCACAGATACGCAGTATTTT. This chain connects TRBV4-1 to TRBJ2-3; D unresolved. Germline V lookup: CDR1 MGHRA, CDR2 YSYEKL. The CDR3 consists of 14 residues. V gave up 0 bases and J gave up 2 bases, with 6 bases separating them.

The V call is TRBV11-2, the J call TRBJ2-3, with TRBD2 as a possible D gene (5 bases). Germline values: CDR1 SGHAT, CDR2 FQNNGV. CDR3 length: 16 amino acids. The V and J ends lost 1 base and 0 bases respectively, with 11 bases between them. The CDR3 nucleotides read TGTGCCAGCAGCTTAGGTTCCAGCGGAAGCACAGATACGCAGTATTTT. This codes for CASSLGSSGSTDTQYF.

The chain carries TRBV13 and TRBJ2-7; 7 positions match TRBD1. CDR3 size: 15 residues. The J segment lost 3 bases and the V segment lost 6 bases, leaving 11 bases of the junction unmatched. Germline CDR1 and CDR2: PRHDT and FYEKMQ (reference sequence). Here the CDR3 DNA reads TGTGCCAGCAGAGGTGGCGCTGGGGACAGCTACGAGCAGTACTTC. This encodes CASRGGAGDSYEQYF. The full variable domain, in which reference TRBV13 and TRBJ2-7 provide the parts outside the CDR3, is AAGVIQSPRHLIKEKRETATLKCYPIPRHDTVYWYQQGPGQDPQFLISFYEKMQSDKGSIPDRFSAQQFSDYHSELNMSSLELGDSALYFCASRGGAGDSYEQYFGPGTRLTVT.

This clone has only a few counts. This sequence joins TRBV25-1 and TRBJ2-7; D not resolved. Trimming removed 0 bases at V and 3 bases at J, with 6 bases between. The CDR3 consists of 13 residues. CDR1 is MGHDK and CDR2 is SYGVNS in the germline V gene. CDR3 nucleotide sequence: TGTGCCAGCAGTGAATATCCAGACTACGAGCAGTACTTC. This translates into CASSEYPDYEQYF.

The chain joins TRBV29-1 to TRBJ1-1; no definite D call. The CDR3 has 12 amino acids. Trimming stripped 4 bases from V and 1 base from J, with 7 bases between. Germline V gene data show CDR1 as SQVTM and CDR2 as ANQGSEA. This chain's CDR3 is CSVGLENTEAFF. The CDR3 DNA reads TGCAGCGTTGGGTTGGAGAACACTGAAGCTTTCTTT.

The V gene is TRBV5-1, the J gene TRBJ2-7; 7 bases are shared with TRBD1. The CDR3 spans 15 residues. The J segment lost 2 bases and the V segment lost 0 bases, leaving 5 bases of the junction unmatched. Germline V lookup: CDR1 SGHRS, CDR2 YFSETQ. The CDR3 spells CASSLEGDRTYEQYF. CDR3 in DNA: TGCGCCAGCAGCTTGGAGGGGGACAGAACCTACGAGCAGTACTTC. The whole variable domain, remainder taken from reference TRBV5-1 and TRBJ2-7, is KAGVTQTPRYLIKTRGQQVTLSCSPISGHRSVSWYQQTPGQGLQFLFEYFSETQRNKGNFPGRFSGRQFSNSRSEMNVSTLELGDSALYLCASSLEGDRTYEQYFGPGTRLTVT.

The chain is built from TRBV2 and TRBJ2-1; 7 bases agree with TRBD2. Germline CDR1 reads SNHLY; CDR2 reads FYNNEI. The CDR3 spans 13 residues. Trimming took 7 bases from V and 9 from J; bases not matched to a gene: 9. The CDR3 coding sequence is TGTGCCAGCACCTTGCTTGGGAGGGGTGAGCAGTTCTTC. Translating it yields CASTLLGRGEQFF.

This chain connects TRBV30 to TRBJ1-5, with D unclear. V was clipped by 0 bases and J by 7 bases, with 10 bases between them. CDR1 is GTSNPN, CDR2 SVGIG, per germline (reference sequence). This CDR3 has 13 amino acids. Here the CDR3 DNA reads TGTGCCTGGAGTGTAACCCCTGGCCAGCCCCAGCATTTT. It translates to CAWSVTPGQPQHF. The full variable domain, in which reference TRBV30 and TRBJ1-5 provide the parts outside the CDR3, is SQTIHQWPATLVQPVGSPLSLECTVEGTSNPNLYWYRQAAGRGLQLLFYSVGIGQISSEVPQNLSASRPQDRQFILSSKKLLLSDSGFYLCAWSVTPGQPQHFGDGTRLSIL.

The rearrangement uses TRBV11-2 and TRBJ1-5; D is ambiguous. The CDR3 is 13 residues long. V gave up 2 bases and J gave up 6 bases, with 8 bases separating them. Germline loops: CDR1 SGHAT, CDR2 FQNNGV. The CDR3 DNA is TGTGCCAGCAGCTTAATGGGCAGTCAGCCCCAGCATTTT. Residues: CASSLMGSQPQHF. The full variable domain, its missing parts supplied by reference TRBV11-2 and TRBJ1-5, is EAGVAQSPRYKIIEKRQSVAFWCNPISGHATLYWYQQILGQGPKLLIQFQNNGVVDDSQLPKDRFSAERLKGVDSTLKIQPAKLEDSAVYLCASSLMGSQPQHFGDGTRLSIL.

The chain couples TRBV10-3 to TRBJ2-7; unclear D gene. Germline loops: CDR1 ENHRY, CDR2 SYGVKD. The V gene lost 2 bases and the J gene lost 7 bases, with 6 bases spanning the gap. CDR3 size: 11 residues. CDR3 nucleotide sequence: TGTGCCATCAGTGAGAGGGCGGAGCAGTACTTC. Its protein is CAISERAEQYF.

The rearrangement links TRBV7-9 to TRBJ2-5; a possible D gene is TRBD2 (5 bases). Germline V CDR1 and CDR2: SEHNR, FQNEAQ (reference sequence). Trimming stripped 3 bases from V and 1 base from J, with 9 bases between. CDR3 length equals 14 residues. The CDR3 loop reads CASSFEGSQETQYF. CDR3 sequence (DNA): TGTGCCAGCAGCTTTGAGGGATCCCAAGAGACCCAGTACTTC.